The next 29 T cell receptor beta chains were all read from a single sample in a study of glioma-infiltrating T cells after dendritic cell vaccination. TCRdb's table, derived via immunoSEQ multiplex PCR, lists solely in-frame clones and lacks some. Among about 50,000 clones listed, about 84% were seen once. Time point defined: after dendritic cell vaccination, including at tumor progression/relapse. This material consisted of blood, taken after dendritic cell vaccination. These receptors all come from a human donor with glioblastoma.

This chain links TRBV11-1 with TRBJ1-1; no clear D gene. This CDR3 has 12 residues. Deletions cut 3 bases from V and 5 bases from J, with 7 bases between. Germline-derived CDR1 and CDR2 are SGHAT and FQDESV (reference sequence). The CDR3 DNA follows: TGTGCCAGCAGCTTTTTTCAGACTGAAGCTTTCTTT. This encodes CASSFFQTEAFF.

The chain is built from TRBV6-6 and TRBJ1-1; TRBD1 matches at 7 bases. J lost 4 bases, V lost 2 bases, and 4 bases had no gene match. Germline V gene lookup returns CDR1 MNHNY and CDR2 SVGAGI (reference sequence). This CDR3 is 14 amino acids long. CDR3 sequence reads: CASSYAGGVTEAFF. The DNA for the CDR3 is TGTGCCAGCAGTTACGCAGGGGGTGTCACTGAAGCTTTCTTT.

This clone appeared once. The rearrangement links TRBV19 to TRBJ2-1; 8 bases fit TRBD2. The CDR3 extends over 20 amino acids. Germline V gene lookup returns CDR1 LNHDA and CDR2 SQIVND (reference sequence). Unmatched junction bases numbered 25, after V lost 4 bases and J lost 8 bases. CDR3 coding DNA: TGTGCCAGTAGTAGACCAAGAAGGGCGGGGGGTTCCCAGGTCAGGGATGAGCAGTTCTTC. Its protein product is CASSRPRRAGGSQVRDEQFF.

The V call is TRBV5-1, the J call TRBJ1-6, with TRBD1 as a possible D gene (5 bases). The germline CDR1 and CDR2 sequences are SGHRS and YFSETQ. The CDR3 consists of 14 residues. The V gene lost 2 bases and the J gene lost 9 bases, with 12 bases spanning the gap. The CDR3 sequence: CASSFGQGGSPLHF. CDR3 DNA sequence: TGCGCCAGCAGCTTCGGGCAGGGAGGTTCACCCCTCCACTTT.

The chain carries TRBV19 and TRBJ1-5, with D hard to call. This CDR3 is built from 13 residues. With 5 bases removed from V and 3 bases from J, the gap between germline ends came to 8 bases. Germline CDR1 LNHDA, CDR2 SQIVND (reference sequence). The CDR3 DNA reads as TGTGCCAGTAGTTGGAGAGACAATCAGCCCCAGCATTTT. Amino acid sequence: CASSWRDNQPQHF.

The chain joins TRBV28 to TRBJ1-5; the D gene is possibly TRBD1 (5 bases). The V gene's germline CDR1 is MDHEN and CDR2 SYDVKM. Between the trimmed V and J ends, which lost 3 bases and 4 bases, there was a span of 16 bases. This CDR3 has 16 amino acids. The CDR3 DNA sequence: TGTGCCAGCAGTTTCACAACCGGACAACATAATCAGCCCCAGCATTTT. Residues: CASSFTTGQHNQPQHF.

The CDR3 coding sequence is TGTGCCAGCAGCTCCAGGACTAGCGGGGGGGGGTACAATGAGCAGTTCTTC. This encodes CASSSRTSGGGYNEQFF. This sequence joins TRBV7-2 and TRBJ2-1; 15 bases line up with TRBD2. V lost 4 bases, J lost 4 bases, and 5 bases stayed unmatched. The germline V gene encodes CDR1 SGHTA and CDR2 FQGNSA. This CDR3 spans 17 amino acids.

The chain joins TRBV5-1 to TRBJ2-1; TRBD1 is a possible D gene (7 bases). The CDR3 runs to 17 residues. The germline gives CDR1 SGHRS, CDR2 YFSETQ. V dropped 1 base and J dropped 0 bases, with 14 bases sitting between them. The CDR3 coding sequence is TGCGCCAGCAGCTTGCCCCAGGGGGGCCGCTCCTACAATGAGCAGTTCTTC. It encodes CASSLPQGGRSYNEQFF.

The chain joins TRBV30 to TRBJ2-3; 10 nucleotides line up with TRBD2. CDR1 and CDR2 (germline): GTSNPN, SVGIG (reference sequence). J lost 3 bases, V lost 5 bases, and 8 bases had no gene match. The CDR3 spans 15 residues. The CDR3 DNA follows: TGTGCCTGGGGACCGGGACTAGCGACGACAGATACGCAGTATTTT. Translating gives CAWGPGLATTDTQYF.

The CDR3, as DNA: TGTGCCATCACTATTGGGACAGGCCAATTCCCTTTCTTT. This encodes CAITIGTGQFPFF. This chain connects TRBV10-3 to TRBJ1-1; 8 positions match TRBD1. The CDR3 extends over 13 amino acids. V lost 7 bases to trimming and J lost 12 bases; unmatched junction nucleotides: 13. The germline gives CDR1 ENHRY, CDR2 SYGVKD.

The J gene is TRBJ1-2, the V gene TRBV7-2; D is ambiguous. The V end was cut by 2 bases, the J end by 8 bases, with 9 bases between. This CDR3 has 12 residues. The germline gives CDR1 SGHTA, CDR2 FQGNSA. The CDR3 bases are TGTGCCAGCAGCTTACGGGATCGAGGCTACACCTTC. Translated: CASSLRDRGYTF.

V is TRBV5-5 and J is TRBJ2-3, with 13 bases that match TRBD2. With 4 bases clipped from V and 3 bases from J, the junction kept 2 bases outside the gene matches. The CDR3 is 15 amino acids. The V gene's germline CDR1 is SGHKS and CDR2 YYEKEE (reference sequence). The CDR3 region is CASSETSGGTDTQYF. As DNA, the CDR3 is TGTGCCAGCAGCGAGACTAGCGGGGGGACAGATACGCAGTATTTT.

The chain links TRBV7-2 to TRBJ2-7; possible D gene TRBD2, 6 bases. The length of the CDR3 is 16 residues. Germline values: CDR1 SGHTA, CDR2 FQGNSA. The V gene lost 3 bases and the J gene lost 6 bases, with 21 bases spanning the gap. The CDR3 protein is CASSFGRGNDLLEQYF. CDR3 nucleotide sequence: TGTGCCAGCAGCTTCGGCCGGGGGAACGACCTTCTCGAGCAGTACTTC.

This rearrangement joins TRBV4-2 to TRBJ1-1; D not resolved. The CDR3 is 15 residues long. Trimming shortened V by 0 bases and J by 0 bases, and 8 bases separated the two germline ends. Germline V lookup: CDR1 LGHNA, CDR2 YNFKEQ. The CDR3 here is CASSQEWQVNTEAFF. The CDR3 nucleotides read TGTGCCAGCAGCCAAGAATGGCAGGTGAACACTGAAGCTTTCTTT.

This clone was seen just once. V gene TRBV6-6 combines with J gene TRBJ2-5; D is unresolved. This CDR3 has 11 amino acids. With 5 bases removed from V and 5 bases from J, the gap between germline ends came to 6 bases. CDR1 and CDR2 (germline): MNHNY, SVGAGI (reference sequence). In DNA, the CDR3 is TGTGCCAGCAGTAACAAGGAGACCCAGTACTTC. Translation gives CASSNKETQYF.

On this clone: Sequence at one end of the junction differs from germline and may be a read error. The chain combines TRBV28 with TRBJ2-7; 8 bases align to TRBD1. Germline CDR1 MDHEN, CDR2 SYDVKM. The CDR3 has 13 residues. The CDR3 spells CASSLGSSGQVLF. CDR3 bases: TGTGCCAGCAGTTTAGGATCGTCGGGACAGGTCTTATTC.

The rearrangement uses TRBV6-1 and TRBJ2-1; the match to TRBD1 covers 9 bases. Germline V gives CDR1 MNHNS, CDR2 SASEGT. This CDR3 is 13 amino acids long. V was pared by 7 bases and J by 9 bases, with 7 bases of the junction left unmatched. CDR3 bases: TGTGCCAGCACTGGGACAGGGATGGCTGAGCAGTTCTTC. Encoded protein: CASTGTGMAEQFF.

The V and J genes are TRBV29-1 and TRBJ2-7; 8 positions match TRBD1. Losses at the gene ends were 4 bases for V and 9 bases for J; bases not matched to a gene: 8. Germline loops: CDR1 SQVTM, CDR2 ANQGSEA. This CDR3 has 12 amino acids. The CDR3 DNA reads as TGCAGCGTTGCGCTAACAGGGGGGACGCAGTACTTC. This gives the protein CSVALTGGTQYF.

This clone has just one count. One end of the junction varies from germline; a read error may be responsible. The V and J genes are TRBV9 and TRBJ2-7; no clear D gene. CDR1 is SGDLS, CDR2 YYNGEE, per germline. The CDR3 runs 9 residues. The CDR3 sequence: CASSVAGNF. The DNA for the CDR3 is TGTGCCAGCAGCGTAGCAGGAAACTTC.

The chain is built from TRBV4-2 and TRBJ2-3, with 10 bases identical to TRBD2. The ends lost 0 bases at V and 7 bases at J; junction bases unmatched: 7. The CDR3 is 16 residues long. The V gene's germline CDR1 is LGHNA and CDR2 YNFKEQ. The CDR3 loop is CASSQDPSGGINTQYF. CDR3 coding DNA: TGTGCCAGCAGCCAAGATCCTAGCGGGGGCATCAATACGCAGTATTTT.

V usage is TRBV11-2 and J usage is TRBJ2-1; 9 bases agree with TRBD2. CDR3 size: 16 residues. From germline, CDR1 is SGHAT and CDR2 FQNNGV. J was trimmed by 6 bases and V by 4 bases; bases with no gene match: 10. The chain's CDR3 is CASSWDLAGETNEQFF. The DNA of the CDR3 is TGTGCCAGCAGCTGGGATTTAGCGGGGGAGACCAATGAGCAGTTCTTC.

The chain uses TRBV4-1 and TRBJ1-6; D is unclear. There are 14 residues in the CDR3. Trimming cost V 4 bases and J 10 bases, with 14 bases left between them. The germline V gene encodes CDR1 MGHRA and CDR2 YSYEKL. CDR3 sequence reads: CASSLRDGESPLHF. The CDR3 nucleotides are TGCGCCAGCAGCCTTCGAGACGGAGAGTCACCCCTCCACTTT.

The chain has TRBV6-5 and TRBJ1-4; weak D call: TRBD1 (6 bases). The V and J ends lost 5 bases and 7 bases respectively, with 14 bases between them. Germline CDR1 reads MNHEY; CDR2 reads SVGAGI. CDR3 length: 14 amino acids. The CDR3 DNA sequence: TGTGCCAGCAGTGAAGGGGGAACCCGTGAAAAACTGTTTTTT. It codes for CASSEGGTREKLFF.

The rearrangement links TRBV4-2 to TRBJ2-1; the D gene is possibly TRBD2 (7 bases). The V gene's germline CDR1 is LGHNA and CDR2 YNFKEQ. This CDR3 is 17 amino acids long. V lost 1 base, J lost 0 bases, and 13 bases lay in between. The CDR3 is CASSQGGGSGSYNEQFF. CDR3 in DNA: TGTGCCAGCAGCCAAGGCGGGGGCTCGGGCTCCTACAATGAGCAGTTCTTC.

CDR3 DNA sequence: TGTGCCAGCAGCGACCCAAACAGACAGGGGGGGGCCGGTGAGCAGTTCTTC. The encoded protein is CASSDPNRQGGAGEQFF. The gene calls are TRBV7-8 and TRBJ2-1; TRBD1 matches at 9 bases. The V and J ends lost 5 bases and 9 bases, in that order; junction bases with no gene match: 17. Germline V gene data show CDR1 as SGHVS and CDR2 as FQNEAQ. The CDR3 loop spans 17 amino acids.

The CDR3 DNA is TGCGCCAGCAGCCAATATGGCGGCGGCTCCTACAATGAGCAGTTCTTC. Encoded protein: CASSQYGGGSYNEQFF. The rearrangement uses TRBV4-3 and TRBJ2-1; D ambiguous. The CDR3 totals 16 residues. The V end was cut by 2 bases, the J end by 0 bases, with 11 bases between. In germline, CDR1 is LGHNA, CDR2 YSLEER.

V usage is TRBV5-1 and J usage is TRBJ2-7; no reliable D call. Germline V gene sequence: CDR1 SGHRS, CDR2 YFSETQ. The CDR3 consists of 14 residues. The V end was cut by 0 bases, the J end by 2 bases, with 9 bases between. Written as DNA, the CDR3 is TGCGCCAGCAGCTTGGATAGGCAGGCCTACGAGCAGTACTTC. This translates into CASSLDRQAYEQYF.

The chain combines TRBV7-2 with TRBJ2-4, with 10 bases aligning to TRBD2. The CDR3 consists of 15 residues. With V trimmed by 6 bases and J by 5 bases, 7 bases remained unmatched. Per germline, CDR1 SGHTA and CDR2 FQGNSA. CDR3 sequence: CASRPGLASENIQYF. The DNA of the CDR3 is TGTGCCAGCAGACCGGGACTAGCGTCCGAAAACATTCAGTACTTC.

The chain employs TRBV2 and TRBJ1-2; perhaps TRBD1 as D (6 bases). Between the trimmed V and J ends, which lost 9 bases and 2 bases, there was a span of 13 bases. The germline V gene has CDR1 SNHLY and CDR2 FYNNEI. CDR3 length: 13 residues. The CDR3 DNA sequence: TGTGCCAGGAGGACAGTTGAAAACTATGGCTACACCTTC. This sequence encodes CARRTVENYGYTF.